The 19 T cell receptor beta chains given below trace back to one sample, sequenced in a study of identical twins. TCRdb recomputed calls from the 5' RACE reads with MiXCR, one row per CDR3 protein. The data contain 550,000 to 800,000 distinct CDR3 sequences, 7% to 7.5% of them singletons. Another study also made use of these data, one on yellow fever vaccine responses in identical twins.

Sequencing was carried out using PBMCs. These TCRs come from a woman in her late teens or twenties in good health.

This clonotype occurred many times. The chain joins TRBV12-3 or TRBV12-4 to TRBJ2-7; TRBD2 might be the D (5 bases). This CDR3 comprises 14 residues. V was pared by 1 base and J by 3 bases, with 10 bases between. The chain's CDR3 is CASSLGIANYEQYF. CDR3 sequence (DNA): TGTGCCAGCAGTTTAGGGATAGCGAACTACGAGCAGTACTTC.

The sample holds many counts of this clonotype. DNA for the CDR3: TGTGCCACCAGTGATTTGGTGCCGGGGCTAGCGGGAAGCACAGATACGCAGTATTTT. Its translation is CATSDLVPGLAGSTDTQYF. The J gene is TRBJ2-3, the V gene TRBV24-1, with 9 bases fitting TRBD2. J was trimmed by 0 bases and V by 0 bases; bases with no gene match: 9. The CDR3 has 19 amino acids. Germline lookup yields CDR1 KGHDR and CDR2 SFDVKD.

This clonotype came up a few times. V gene TRBV5-1 combines with J gene TRBJ2-5, with 13 bases matching TRBD2. The CDR3 extends over 17 amino acids. V shed 4 bases and J 4 bases; nucleotides not matched to a gene: 10. The V gene's germline CDR1 is SGHRS and CDR2 YFSETQ. The CDR3: CASSAGTSGKRGETQYF. CDR3 nucleotide sequence: TGCGCCAGCAGCGCCGGGACTAGCGGGAAGCGGGGAGAGACCCAGTACTTC.

The chain employs TRBV11-2 and TRBJ1-2, with D perhaps matching TRBD1 (5 bases). The germline gives CDR1 SGHAT, CDR2 FQNNGV. Trimming took off 0 bases at V and 8 bases at J, with 13 bases between the two ends. The CDR3 totals 14 residues. The CDR3: CASSLDRGTMGYTF. The CDR3 DNA reads as TGTGCCAGCAGCTTAGATCGGGGGACCATGGGCTACACCTTC.

This clonotype was observed a few times. The chain employs TRBV7-6 and TRBJ1-1; tentatively, D is TRBD1 (6 bases). Trimming left V 5 bases short and J 0 bases short, with 13 bases between. CDR1 and CDR2 (germline): SGHVS, FNYEAQ. The length of the CDR3 is 15 residues. The CDR3 spells CASSHAGALNTEAFF. The CDR3 nucleotides are TGTGCCAGCAGCCACGCGGGGGCCTTGAACACTGAAGCTTTCTTT.

This clonotype was seen more than once but under ten times. The chain combines TRBV9 with TRBJ2-1; D unresolved. The CDR3 loop spans 12 amino acids. V lost 0 bases to trimming and J lost 5 bases, with 3 bases between them. Germline CDR1 and CDR2: SGDLS and YYNGEE. The CDR3 DNA sequence: TGTGCCAGCAGCGTAGAAGACAATGAGCAGTTCTTC. Its protein product is CASSVEDNEQFF. Full variable domain (remainder filled in from reference TRBV9 and TRBJ2-1): DSGVTQTPKHLITATGQRVTLRCSPRSGDLSVYWYQQSLDQGLQFLIQYYNGEERAKGNILERFSAQQFPDLHSELNLSSLELGDSALYFCASSVEDNEQFFGPGTRLTVL.

This clonotype has at least ten counts. The chain recombines TRBV20-1 with TRBJ2-1, with 10 positions matching TRBD1. Germline assignment: CDR1 DFQATT and CDR2 SNEGSKA (reference sequence). The CDR3 sequence is 10 residues long. With 6 bases clipped from V and 15 bases from J, the junction kept 5 bases outside the gene matches. The CDR3 sequence: CSALTGGMFF. For the CDR3, the DNA is TGCAGTGCCCTGACAGGGGGCATGTTCTTC.

There are many counts of this clonotype. The rearrangement uses TRBV28 and TRBJ2-7, with 10 bases aligning to TRBD2. Germline V gene data show CDR1 as MDHEN and CDR2 as SYDVKM. The CDR3 spans 13 residues. The trim removed 5 bases at V and 4 bases at J, leaving 2 bases unmatched. In DNA form, the CDR3 reads TGTGCCAGCAGTACTAGCGGGGAGTACGAGCAGTACTTC. Encoded protein: CASSTSGEYEQYF.

This clonotype was picked up many times. The gene calls are TRBV10-3 and TRBJ2-3, with D possibly being TRBD2 (7 bases). Germline lookup yields CDR1 ENHRY and CDR2 SYGVKD. This CDR3 has 13 residues. V was shortened by 4 bases and J by 7 bases, with 12 bases between the two germline ends. In nucleotides, the CDR3 is TGTGCCATCAGTGCGGGGGGCCTGAATACGCAGTATTTT. Its protein is CAISAGGLNTQYF.

The chain joins TRBV7-8 to TRBJ2-1, with D possibly being TRBD2 (5 bases). This CDR3 region has 15 residues. Germline V gene sequence: CDR1 SGHVS, CDR2 FQNEAQ. The V and J ends lost 5 bases and 4 bases respectively, with 15 bases between them. CDR3 bases: TGTGCCAGCAGCACCGAGCGGACGGAGTACAATGAGCAGTTCTTC. Amino acids: CASSTERTEYNEQFF.

The chain joins TRBV5-1 to TRBJ2-2; 12 bases align to TRBD2. CDR1 and CDR2 from the germline V gene are SGHRS and YFSETQ. V shed 0 bases, J shed 1 base, and the junction held 7 bases outside the gene matches. CDR3 length: 19 amino acids. The chain's CDR3 is CASSLVGLAGSLNTGELFF. The DNA of the CDR3 is TGCGCCAGCAGCTTGGTTGGACTAGCGGGATCCTTGAACACCGGGGAGCTGTTTTTT.

In this sample, this clonotype turned up many times. V usage is TRBV29-1 and J usage is TRBJ2-7, with 9 bases fitting TRBD2. Germline V gives CDR1 SQVTM, CDR2 ANQGSEA. The CDR3 length is 16 residues. The CDR3 sequence is CRRLSKDRGRAYEQYF. The CDR3 nucleotides read TGCAGGCGTCTTTCGAAGGACCGCGGGAGGGCCTACGAGCAGTACTTC.

This clonotype has more than one count but fewer than ten. The CDR3: CASIKSTEAFF. The CDR3 DNA sequence: TGTGCCAGCATAAAGAGCACTGAAGCTTTCTTT. This sequence joins TRBV2 and TRBJ1-1; D is undetermined. This CDR3 has 11 residues. Germline V CDR1 and CDR2: SNHLY, FYNNEI. Trimming removed 7 bases from V and 4 bases from J, with 7 bases in between.

Many counts were recorded for this clonotype. Germline is not matched at one junction end, which may reflect a read error. The V and J genes are TRBV7-3 and TRBJ1-1; TRBD1 agrees at 7 bases. The CDR3 loop spans 13 amino acids. Looked up from germline, CDR1 is SGHTA and CDR2 is FQGTGA. The CDR3 is CASSLTGDTEAFF. CDR3 DNA: TGCGCCAGCAGCCTAACAGGGGACACTGAAGCTTTCTTT.

CDR3 loop: CASSQELAGGRSYNEQFF. Here the CDR3 DNA reads TGCGCCAGCAGCCAAGAGCTAGCAGGAGGGCGCTCCTACAATGAGCAGTTCTTC. The chain recombines TRBV4-1 with TRBJ2-1, with D possibly TRBD2 on 6 matching bases. V lost 0 bases to trimming and J lost 0 bases, with 15 bases between them. Germline loops: CDR1 MGHRA, CDR2 YSYEKL. This CDR3 is 18 amino acids long.

The sample holds a few counts of this clonotype. J is TRBJ1-3 and V is TRBV7-2; 8 bases fit TRBD1. Germline V gene lookup returns CDR1 SGHTA and CDR2 FQGNSA. This CDR3 region has 15 residues. V dropped 5 bases and J dropped 4; count of bases not matched to a gene: 7. Here the CDR3 DNA reads TGTGCCAGCAGCGAGACAGGGGTTACGGGAAACACCATATATTTT. This sequence encodes CASSETGVTGNTIYF.

This clonotype was seen repeatedly, ten times or more. V is TRBV29-1 and J is TRBJ1-1; 9 positions match TRBD1. Germline V gene lookup returns CDR1 SQVTM and CDR2 ANQGSEA. The V and J ends lost 7 bases and 6 bases, in that order; junction bases with no gene match: 15. The CDR3 contains 15 residues. The CDR3 nucleotides are TGCAGCGACCAAAGGGCCCCGGGACAGGGTGCTGAAGCTTTCTTT. Protein: CSDQRAPGQGAEAFF.

In this sample, this clonotype turned up many times. The rearrangement uses TRBV27 and TRBJ2-3; D not certain. Germline V gives CDR1 MNHEY, CDR2 SMNVEV (reference sequence). V was clipped by 0 bases and J by 2 bases, with 6 bases between them. CDR3 length: 14 residues. This CDR3 is CASSLSLTTDTQYF. Written as DNA, the CDR3 is TGTGCCAGCAGTTTATCGTTGACCACAGATACGCAGTATTTT.

This clonotype was recorded many times. The chain links TRBV7-7 to TRBJ2-1, with D perhaps TRBD2 (5 bases). Germline-derived CDR1 and CDR2 are SSHAT and FNYEAQ (reference sequence). Trimming stripped 2 bases from V and 8 bases from J, with 13 bases between. The CDR3 runs 14 residues. The DNA of the CDR3 is TGTGCCAGCAGCTTAAGGGCCGAGGGCGATGAGCAGTTCTTC. This codes for CASSLRAEGDEQFF.